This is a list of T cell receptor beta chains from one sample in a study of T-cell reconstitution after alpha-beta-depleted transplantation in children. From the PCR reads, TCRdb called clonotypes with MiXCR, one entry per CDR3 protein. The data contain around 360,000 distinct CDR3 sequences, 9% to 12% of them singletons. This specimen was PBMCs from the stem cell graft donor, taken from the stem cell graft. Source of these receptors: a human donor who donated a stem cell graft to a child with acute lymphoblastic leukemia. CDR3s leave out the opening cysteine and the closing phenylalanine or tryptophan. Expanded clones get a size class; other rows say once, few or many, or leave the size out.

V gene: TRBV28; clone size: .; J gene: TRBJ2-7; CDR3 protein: ASSLTTGTSGSIEQY
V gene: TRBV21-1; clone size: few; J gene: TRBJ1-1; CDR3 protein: ASSKVRGDRDLNTEAF
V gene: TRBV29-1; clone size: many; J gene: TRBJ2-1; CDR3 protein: SVEVGNLVYNEQF
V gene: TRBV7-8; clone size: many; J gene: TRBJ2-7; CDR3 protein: ASSLTLGLAGGGEQY
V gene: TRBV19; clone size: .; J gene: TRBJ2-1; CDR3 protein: ASSSSPSGNEQF
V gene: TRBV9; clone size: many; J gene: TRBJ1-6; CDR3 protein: ASSATDSPYLLH
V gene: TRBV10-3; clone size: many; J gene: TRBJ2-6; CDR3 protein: AIRSSGANVLT
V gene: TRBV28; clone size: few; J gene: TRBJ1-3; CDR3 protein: AHSEGSSGNTIY
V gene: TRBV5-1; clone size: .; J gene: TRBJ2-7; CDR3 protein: ASSFWPQGASNEQY
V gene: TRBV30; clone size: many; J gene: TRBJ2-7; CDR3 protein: ACTSGMTYEQY
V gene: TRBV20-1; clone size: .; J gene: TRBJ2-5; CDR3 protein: SASTFGFEAQY
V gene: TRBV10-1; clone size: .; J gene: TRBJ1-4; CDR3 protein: ATQKRGGKQENEKLF
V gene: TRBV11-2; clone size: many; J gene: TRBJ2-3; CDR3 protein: ASSLGIDPSTDTQY
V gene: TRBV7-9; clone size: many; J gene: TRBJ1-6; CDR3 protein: ASSPFGPEGSPLH
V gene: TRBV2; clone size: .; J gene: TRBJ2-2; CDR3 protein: ASSDASGRTGELF
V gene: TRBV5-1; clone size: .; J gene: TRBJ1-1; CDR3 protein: ASSFRQNTEAF
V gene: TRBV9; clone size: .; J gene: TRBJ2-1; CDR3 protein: ASSPGTAQREGEQF
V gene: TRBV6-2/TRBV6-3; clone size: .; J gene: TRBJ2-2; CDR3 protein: AGGGHANTGELF
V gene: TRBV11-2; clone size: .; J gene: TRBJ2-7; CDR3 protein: ASSPGPGGQGPSKGPYEQY
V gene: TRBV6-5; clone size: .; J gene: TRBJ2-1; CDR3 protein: ASSYPYTAVSSYNEQF
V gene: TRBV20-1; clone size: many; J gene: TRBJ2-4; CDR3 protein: SAQTSGGGNIQY
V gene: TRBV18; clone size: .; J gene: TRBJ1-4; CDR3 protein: ASSPVAGTRNEKLF
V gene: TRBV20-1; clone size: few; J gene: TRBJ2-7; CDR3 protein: SARPRPRYSYEQY
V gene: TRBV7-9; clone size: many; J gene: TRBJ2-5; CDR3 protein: ASSLGQGEQTQY
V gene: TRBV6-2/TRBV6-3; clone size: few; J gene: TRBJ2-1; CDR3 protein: ASSYLSSYNEQF
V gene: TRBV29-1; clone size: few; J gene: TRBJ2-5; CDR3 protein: SGMTGLETQY
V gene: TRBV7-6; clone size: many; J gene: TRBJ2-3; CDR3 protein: ASSPGLRTVDTQY
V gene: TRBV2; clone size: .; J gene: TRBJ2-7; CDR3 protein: ASSKSGREQY
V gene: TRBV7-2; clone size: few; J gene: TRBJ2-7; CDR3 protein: ASSFLTGTGLGYEQY
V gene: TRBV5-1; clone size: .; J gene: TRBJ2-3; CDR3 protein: ASSLVIRASTDTQY
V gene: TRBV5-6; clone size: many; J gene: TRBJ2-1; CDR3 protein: ASSLDWTSYNEQF
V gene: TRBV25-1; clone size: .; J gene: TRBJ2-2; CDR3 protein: ASSVRTGATGELF
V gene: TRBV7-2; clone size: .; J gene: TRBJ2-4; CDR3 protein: ASSTRTSGIAKNIQY
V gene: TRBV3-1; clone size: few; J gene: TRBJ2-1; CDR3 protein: ASSQDRLAGGVEQF
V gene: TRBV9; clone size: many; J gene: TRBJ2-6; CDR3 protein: ASSPHPRPGTSGANVLT
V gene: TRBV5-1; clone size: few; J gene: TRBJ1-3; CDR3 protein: ASSRGDSGNTIY
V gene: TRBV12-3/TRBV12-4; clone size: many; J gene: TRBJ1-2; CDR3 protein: ASSSLRNGYT
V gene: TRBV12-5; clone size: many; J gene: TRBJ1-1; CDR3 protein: ASGLPTGGLAEAF
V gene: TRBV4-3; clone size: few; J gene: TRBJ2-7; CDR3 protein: ASSHSGTGEYEQY